This T cell receptor beta chain was observed in a study of cytomegalovirus exposure and HLA in healthy donors. The PCR was carried out with 60 Vbeta primers and 13 Jbeta primers. The repertoire was sequenced with immunoSEQ multiplex PCR; TCRdb's copy has only in-frame clones and lacks some. Of 60,000 to 85,000 clones detected, over 70% appear once; the ten largest clones hold roughly 1.7%. With respect to this clone: Its antigen is still unknown.

The CDR3 runs to 16 residues. The V end lost 0 bases, the J end lost 6 bases, and 18 bases lay between the germline ends. The germline gives CDR1 SGDLS, CDR2 YYNGEE. Study results and caveats: One variant, a missense change in DCLRE1C, was linked in a later analysis to TCR beta V- and J-gene trimming.

The receptor's source is a man aged 35 to 55 in good health and CMV-seronegative. The sample taken for sequencing was PBMCs. The genes are TRBV9 and TRBJ1-2, with a tentative D call TRBD1 (5 bases). The CDR3 here is CASSVDGGGGGDGYTF. The CDR3 nucleotides are TGTGCCAGCAGCGTAGATGGGGGAGGAGGAGGGGATGGCTACACCTTC.